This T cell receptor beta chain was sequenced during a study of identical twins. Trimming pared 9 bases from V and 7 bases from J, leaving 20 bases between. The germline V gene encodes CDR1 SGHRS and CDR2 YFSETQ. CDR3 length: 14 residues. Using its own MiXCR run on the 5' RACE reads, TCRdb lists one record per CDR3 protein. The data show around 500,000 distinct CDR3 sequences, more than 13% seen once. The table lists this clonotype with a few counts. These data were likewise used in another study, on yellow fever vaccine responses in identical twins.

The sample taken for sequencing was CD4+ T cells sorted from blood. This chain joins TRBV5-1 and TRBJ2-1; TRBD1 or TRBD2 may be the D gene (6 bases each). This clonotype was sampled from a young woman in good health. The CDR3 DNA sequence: TGCGCCACCAAGCCCGGGGGCACTTCGAATGAGCAGTTCTTC. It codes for CATKPGGTSNEQFF.